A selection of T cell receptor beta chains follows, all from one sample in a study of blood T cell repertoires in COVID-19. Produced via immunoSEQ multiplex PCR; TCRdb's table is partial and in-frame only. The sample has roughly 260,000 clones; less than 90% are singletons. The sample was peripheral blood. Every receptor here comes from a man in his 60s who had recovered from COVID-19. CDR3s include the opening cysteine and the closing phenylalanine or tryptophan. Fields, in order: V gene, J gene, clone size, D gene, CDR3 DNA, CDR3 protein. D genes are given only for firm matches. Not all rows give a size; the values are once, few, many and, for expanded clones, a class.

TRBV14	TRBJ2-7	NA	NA	TGTGCCAGCAGCCAAGACAGGGGACCCGTTTTCGAGCAGTACTTC	CASSQDRGPVFEQYF
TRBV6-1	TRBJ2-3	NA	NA	TGTGCCAGCAGTGAGTCGGCGGGGCTTGGGACAGATACGCAGTATTTT	CASSESAGLGTDTQYF
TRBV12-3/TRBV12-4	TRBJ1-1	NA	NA	TGTGCCAGCAGTTTAGCGCGGGTATCTGAAGCTTTCTTT	CASSLARVSEAFF
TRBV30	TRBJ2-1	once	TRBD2	TGTGCCGCCTTAGCGGGGGGGCCCAATGAGCAGTTCTTC	CAALAGGPNEQFF
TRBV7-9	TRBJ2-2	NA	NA	TGTGCCAGCAGCTCCCAGGGGTGGACGAACACCGGGGAGCTGTTTTTT	CASSSQGWTNTGELFF
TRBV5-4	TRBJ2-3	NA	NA	TGTGCCAGCAGCTTGGCCGGGGCAGATACGCAGTATTTT	CASSLAGADTQYF
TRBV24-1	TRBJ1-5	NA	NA	TGTGCCACCAGTGGCTATGGAGGATTTCAGCCCCAGCATTTT	CATSGYGGFQPQHF
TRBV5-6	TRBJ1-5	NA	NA	TGTGCCAGCAGCTTTTACCGCAGGGTGGGCAATCAGCCCCAGCATTTT	CASSFYRRVGNQPQHF
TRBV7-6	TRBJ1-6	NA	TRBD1	TGTGCCAGCAGCTTAGCGTCAGGGGGCCATTCACCCCTCCACTTT	CASSLASGGHSPLHF
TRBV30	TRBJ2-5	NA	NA	TGTGCCTGGAGCTTACTATCGGTGGAGACCCAGTACTTC	CAWSLLSVETQYF
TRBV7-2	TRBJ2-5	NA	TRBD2	TGTGCCAGCAGCCGCGGGAGGACTAGCGGGGGGGAGACCCAGTACTTC	CASSRGRTSGGETQYF
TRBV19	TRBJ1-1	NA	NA	TGTGCCAGTAGTATTCAGGGGTGGACTGAAGCTTTCTTT	CASSIQGWTEAFF
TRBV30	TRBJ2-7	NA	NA	TGTGCCTGGAGCCGCGGGACGGTAACCTACGAGCAGTACTTC	CAWSRGTVTYEQYF
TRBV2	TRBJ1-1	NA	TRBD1	TGTGCCAGCATACCACAGGGGGTCCTTAACACTGAAGCTTTCTTT	CASIPQGVLNTEAFF
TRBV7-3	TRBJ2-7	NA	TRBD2	TGTGCCAGCAGCTTAGCGGGGGGGAATTCCTACGAGCAGTACTTC	CASSLAGGNSYEQYF
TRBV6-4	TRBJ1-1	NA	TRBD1	TGTGCCAGAACGGGACAGACCAGGAACACTGAAGCTTTCTTT	CARTGQTRNTEAFF
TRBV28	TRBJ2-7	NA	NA	TGTGCCAGCAGCACGACACTCTACGAGCAGTACTTC	CASSTTLYEQYF
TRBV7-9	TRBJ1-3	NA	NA	TGTGCCAGCAGCCCGAATTCTAACAGGGCCTCGGTTTCGTCCTTT	CASSPNSNRASVSSF
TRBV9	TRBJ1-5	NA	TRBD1	TGTGCCAGCAGCGTCGGGACAGACAATCAGCCCCAGCATTTT	CASSVGTDNQPQHF
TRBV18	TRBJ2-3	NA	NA	TGTGCCAGCTCACCCAAGGGAGTCGCGCGTGGAGATACGCAGTATTTT	CASSPKGVARGDTQYF
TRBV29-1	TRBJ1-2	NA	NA	TGCAGCGCCCTTTGGGGCACTAACTATGGCTACACCTTC	CSALWGTNYGYTF
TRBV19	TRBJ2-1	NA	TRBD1	TGTGCCACCCGGCGGGACAGGGTAATCGAGCAGTTCTTC	CATRRDRVIEQFF
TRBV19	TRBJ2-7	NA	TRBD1	TGTGCCAGTAGTAAGACAGGGATCTACGAGCAGTACTTC	CASSKTGIYEQYF
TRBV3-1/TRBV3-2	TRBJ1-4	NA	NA	TGTGCCAGCAGCCAAGTGGGCAGGCTGATTAATGAAAAACTGTTTTTT	CASSQVGRLINEKLFF
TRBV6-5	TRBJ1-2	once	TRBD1	TGTGCCAGCAGTTTGGACAGGGGGAATGGCTACACCTTC	CASSLDRGNGYTF
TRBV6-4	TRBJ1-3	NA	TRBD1	TGTGCCAGCAGTGACTCCGGGGGACAGTTAACCGGAAACACCATATATTTT	CASSDSGGQLTGNTIYF
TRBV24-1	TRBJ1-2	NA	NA	TGTGCCACCAGTGATTCTGAGAACTATGGCTACACCTTC	CATSDSENYGYTF
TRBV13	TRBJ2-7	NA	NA	TGTGCCAGCAGCGCCTCAGGGAACCCGAGCTCCTACGAGCAGTACTTC	CASSASGNPSSYEQYF
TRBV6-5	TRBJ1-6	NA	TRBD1	TGTGCCAGCAGTCGGGACAGGAATAATTCACCCCTCCACTTT	CASSRDRNNSPLHF
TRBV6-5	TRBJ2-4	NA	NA	TGTGCCAGCACTAGGAAAAACATTCAGTACTTC	CASTRKNIQYF
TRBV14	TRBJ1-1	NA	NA	TGTGCCAGCAGCCAACAGGGCTGGGTCACTGAAGCTTTCTTT	CASSQQGWVTEAFF
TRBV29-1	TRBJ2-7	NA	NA	TGCAGCGCGCGGCAGGGCAGGGCCGAGCAGTACTTC	CSARQGRAEQYF
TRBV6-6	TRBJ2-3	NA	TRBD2	TGTGCCAGCAGTTCTAGCGGGGGGCCGCCAGATACGCAGTATTTT	CASSSSGGPPDTQYF
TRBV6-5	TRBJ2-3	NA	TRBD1	TGTGCCAGCAGTTACACACCGGGACAGGGTGCAGATACGCAGTATTTT	CASSYTPGQGADTQYF
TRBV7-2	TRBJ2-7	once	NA	TGTGCCAGCAGCTCCTACTTGGACGAGCAGTACTTC	CASSSYLDEQYF
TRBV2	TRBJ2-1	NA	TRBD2	TGTGCCAGCAGTGAAGCTGCACTAGCGGGGGGGAATGAGCAGTTCTTC	CASSEAALAGGNEQFF
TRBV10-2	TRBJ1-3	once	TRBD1	TGCGCCAGCAGTGATAACAGGGGACACTACAGCTCTGGAAACACCATATATTTT	CASSDNRGHYSSGNTIYF
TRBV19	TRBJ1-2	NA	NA	TGTGCCAGTAGTCCGCGAGACACCGCCCGCGGCTACACCTTC	CASSPRDTARGYTF
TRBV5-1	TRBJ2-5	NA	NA	TGCGCCAGCACAAGAGCCAGGGACTCGAAACAAGAGACCCAGTACTTC	CASTRARDSKQETQYF
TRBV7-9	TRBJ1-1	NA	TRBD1	TGTGCCAGCAGCCCAACGACAGGGATGAACACTGAAGCTTTCTTT	CASSPTTGMNTEAFF
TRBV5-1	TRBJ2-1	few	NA	TGCGCCAGCAGCTTGAACAGGGAGCATGAGCAGTTCTTC	CASSLNREHEQFF
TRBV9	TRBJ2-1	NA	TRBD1	TGTGCCAGCAGCGTAGAGGGGGCGGAAAACAATGAGCAGTTCTTC	CASSVEGAENNEQFF
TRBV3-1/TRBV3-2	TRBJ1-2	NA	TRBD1	TGTGCCAGCAGCCAAGATCGCGGGGGACAGGGGATAAGGGTTAACTATGGCTACACCTTC	CASSQDRGGQGIRVNYGYTF
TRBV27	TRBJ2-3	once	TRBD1	TGTGCCAGCAGTACCGACAGGGATCCCACAGATACGCAGTATTTT	CASSTDRDPTDTQYF
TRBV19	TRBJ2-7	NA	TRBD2	TGTGCCAGTAGCCTTTCTAGCGGGGGGCCCTCCTACGAGCAGTACTTC	CASSLSSGGPSYEQYF
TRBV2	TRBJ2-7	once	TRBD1	TGTGCCAGCAGTGAACTTCCTAGAACGGGGACAGGCGCCTACGAGCAGTACTTC	CASSELPRTGTGAYEQYF
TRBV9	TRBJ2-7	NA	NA	TGTGCCAGCAGCGTAGATACTGCTCGAGTCGCCGAGCAGTACTTC	CASSVDTARVAEQYF
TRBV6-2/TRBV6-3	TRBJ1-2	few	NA	TGTGCCAGCAGTCTACCCACCACGGACTATGGCTACACCTTC	CASSLPTTDYGYTF
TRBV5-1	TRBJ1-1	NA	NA	TGCGCCAGCAGCTCTAGGCAGGGCCGGAACACTGAAGCTTTCTTT	CASSSRQGRNTEAFF
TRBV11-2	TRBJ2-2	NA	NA	TGTGCCAGCCCATCTTCGCGGGGGCTCGGGGAGCTGTTTTTT	CASPSSRGLGELFF
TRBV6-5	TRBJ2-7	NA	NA	TGTGCCAGCAGTTACCCCGGACACTACGAGCAGTACTTC	CASSYPGHYEQYF